The next 32 T cell receptor beta chains were all read from a single sample in a study of low-dose radiotherapy and immunotherapy resistance in tumors. Time point of the sample: before trial treatment. With TRAV- and TRBV-specific primers, first-strand cDNA was made, covering the alpha and beta chains. The PCR that amplified TCRs ran for around 21 cycles, relying on a constant-region primer and a V-primer adapter. TCRdb processed the reads anew with MiXCR; each CDR3 protein has one entry. This sample has tens of thousands of distinct CDR3 sequences; 15% to 20% occur once, and the top ten carry around 6.1%. Sequenced here: PBMCs, sampled before treatment. These receptors were obtained from a male donor with prostate cancer.

There are a few counts of this clonotype. The chain couples TRBV4-1 to TRBJ2-5; D unclear. V was pared by 3 bases and J by 1 base, with 6 bases between. The CDR3 runs 13 residues. Germline V lookup: CDR1 MGHRA, CDR2 YSYEKL. CDR3 in DNA: TGCGCCAGCAGCCAGGCCTTCCAAGAGACCCAGTACTTC. It yields the protein CASSQAFQETQYF.

The chain couples TRBV4-1 to TRBJ1-2; perhaps TRBD1 as D (5 bases). There are 18 residues in the CDR3. CDR1 and CDR2 (germline): MGHRA, YSYEKL. Deletions cut 0 bases from V and 7 bases from J, with 24 bases between. The CDR3 here is CASSQDFESGLRLRGYTF. The CDR3 nucleotides are TGCGCCAGCAGCCAAGATTTTGAATCGGGACTGCGGCTTCGTGGCTACACCTTC.

The chain joins TRBV4-1 to TRBJ2-1; D perhaps matches TRBD2 (6 bases). This CDR3 has 17 residues. V was cut by 4 bases and J by 0 bases, with 16 bases left in between. Germline V lookup: CDR1 MGHRA, CDR2 YSYEKL. The CDR3 protein is CASSLRQRGSSYNEQFF. CDR3 bases: TGCGCCAGCAGCCTGCGACAACGGGGGAGCTCCTACAATGAGCAGTTCTTC.

This clonotype is medium-sized by share. The rearrangement joins TRBV28 to TRBJ2-7; D is unresolved. The CDR3 is made up of 14 amino acids. In germline, CDR1 is MDHEN, CDR2 SYDVKM. Trimming took 6 bases from V and 2 from J, leaving 14 bases between them. CDR3 sequence: CASSRQDPPYEQYF. The CDR3, as DNA: TGTGCCAGCAGCCGGCAAGACCCCCCCTACGAGCAGTACTTC. The variable domain in full, with the rest retrieved from reference TRBV28 and TRBJ2-7, is DVKVTQSSRYLVKRTGEKVFLECVQDMDHENMFWYRQDPGLGLRLIYFSYDVKMKEKGDIPEGYSVSREKKERFSLILESASTNQTSMYLCASSRQDPPYEQYFGPGTRLTVT.

This clonotype has ten or more counts. The rearrangement joins TRBV6-2 or TRBV6-3 to TRBJ1-2, with TRBD1 as a possible D gene (6 bases). The CDR3 spans 15 residues. CDR1 is MNHEY and CDR2 is SVGEGT in the germline V gene. Deletions cut 2 bases from V and 5 bases from J, with 15 bases between. The CDR3 sequence: CASSYGGGRPYGYTF. DNA for the CDR3: TGTGCCAGCAGTTACGGCGGGGGGCGCCCGTATGGCTACACCTTC.

Remarks on this clonotype: The limits of the CDR3 on the DNA are not certain, so only TCRdb's listed CDR3 is given. The chain has TRBV21-1 and TRBJ2-2. TRBV21-1 is a known pseudogene. The CDR3 totals 19 residues, both ends included. Here the CDR3 reads CATSKVLADTDRTPGSCFF.

This clonotype occurred many times. The chain joins TRBV11-3 to TRBJ1-2, with D maybe TRBD1 (5 bases). The germline CDR1 and CDR2 sequences are SGHNT and YENEEA. The CDR3 covers 16 residues. Trimming pared 6 bases from V and 2 bases from J, leaving 19 bases between. The CDR3 spells CASSSVTGLGNYGYTF. For the CDR3, the DNA is TGTGCCAGCAGTTCTGTCACAGGATTAGGGAACTATGGCTACACCTTC.

This clonotype was detected many times. The V gene is TRBV28, the J gene TRBJ2-3; 16 nucleotides match TRBD2. Germline loops: CDR1 MDHEN, CDR2 SYDVKM. The CDR3 contains 20 residues. The V segment lost 5 bases and the J segment 4 bases; nucleotides outside the gene matches: 15. In DNA, the CDR3 is TGTGCCAGCAGTCCACACTCCCCGGGACTAGCGGGAGGGCTGTCAGATACGCAGTATTTT. This gives the protein CASSPHSPGLAGGLSDTQYF.

The chain uses TRBV27 and TRBJ1-2; 11 nucleotides agree with TRBD1. Germline CDR1 reads MNHEY; CDR2 reads SMNVEV (reference sequence). Trimming at V came to 6 bases and at J to 7 bases, leaving 7 bases not matched to a gene. This CDR3 has 14 residues. CDR3: CASRNAGQGGGYTF. In DNA form, the CDR3 reads TGTGCCAGCAGAAATGCGGGACAGGGGGGTGGCTACACCTTC.

In the case of this clonotype: The likely explanation is a read error, given a far larger clone one base away. The chain carries TRBV6-2 or TRBV6-3 and TRBJ2-7; D tentatively reads TRBD1 or TRBD2 (5 bases each). Germline CDR1 and CDR2: MNHEY and SVGEGT. The V gene lost 5 bases and the J gene lost 2 bases, with 16 bases spanning the gap. The CDR3 is made up of 15 amino acids. CDR3: CASSPEGSVPYEQYF. CDR3 DNA: TGTGCCAGCAGTCCCGAGGGGTCGGTACCCTACGAGCAGTACTTC.

In this sample, this clonotype turned up a few times. This chain joins TRBV25-1 and TRBJ2-5, with D perhaps matching TRBD2 (5 bases). Trimming pared 1 base from V and 2 bases from J, leaving 11 bases between. CDR1 is MGHDK, CDR2 SYGVNS, per germline. The CDR3 contains 15 residues. The CDR3 DNA reads TGTGCCAGCAGTGAATCGCAGCGGATTCAAGAGACCCAGTACTTC. This encodes CASSESQRIQETQYF.

The sample holds many counts of this clonotype. The V and J genes are TRBV30 and TRBJ2-3; D unresolved. Between the trimmed V and J ends, which lost 0 bases and 2 bases, there was a span of 9 bases. The CDR3 contains 14 residues. Germline V gene lookup returns CDR1 GTSNPN and CDR2 SVGIG (reference sequence). The CDR3 sequence: CAWSVEGFTDTQYF. In nucleotides, the CDR3 is TGTGCCTGGAGTGTAGAAGGGTTCACAGATACGCAGTATTTT.

This clonotype has at least ten counts. The chain joins TRBV11-2 to TRBJ2-3; D possibly matches TRBD1 or TRBD2 (5 bases each). This CDR3 is 16 amino acids long. In germline, CDR1 is SGHAT, CDR2 FQNNGV. Trimming left V 1 base short and J 1 base short, with 12 bases between. The CDR3: CASSLGGYRRTDTQYF. In DNA, the CDR3 is TGTGCCAGCAGCTTAGGGGGGTACCGCCGCACAGATACGCAGTATTTT. Using reference TRBV11-2 and TRBJ2-3 for the parts outside the CDR3, the full variable domain is EAGVAQSPRYKIIEKRQSVAFWCNPISGHATLYWYQQILGQGPKLLIQFQNNGVVDDSQLPKDRFSAERLKGVDSTLKIQPAKLEDSAVYLCASSLGGYRRTDTQYFGPGTRLTVL.

The sample holds many counts of this clonotype. The chain uses TRBV30 and TRBJ2-5; D is perhaps TRBD2 (6 bases). The CDR3 is 12 amino acids. Germline V gives CDR1 GTSNPN, CDR2 SVGIG (reference sequence). Trimming removed 0 bases from V and 4 bases from J, with 6 bases in between. CDR3 amino acids: CAWSVEGETQYF. The CDR3 bases are TGTGCCTGGAGTGTGGAGGGAGAGACCCAGTACTTC.

Worth noting for this clonotype: This is likely an artifact of a read error, given a far larger clone one base away. The chain combines TRBV2 with TRBJ2-7, with TRBD2 identical over 9 bases. Trimming took 2 bases from V and 7 from J; bases not matched to a gene: 9. The CDR3 sequence is 15 residues long. The germline V gene has CDR1 SNHLY and CDR2 FYNNEI. The CDR3 DNA reads TGTGCCAGCAGTGAACTAGGACTAGCGAACAATGAGCAGTACTTC. Its protein is CASSELGLANNEQYF.

Notes on this clonotype: This sequence may be a read error, since a much larger clone differs from it by one base. The chain recombines TRBV28 with TRBJ2-2; maybe TRBD1 (6 bases). The CDR3 has 14 amino acids. Trimming shortened V by 3 bases and J by 9 bases, and 14 bases separated the two germline ends. From germline, CDR1 is MDHEN and CDR2 SYDVKM. The CDR3 coding sequence is TGTGCCAGCAGTTTTCCAGGGGAATCCAGGGAGCTGTTTTTT. Encoded protein: CASSFPGESRELFF.

The V call is TRBV12-3 or TRBV12-4, the J call TRBJ1-1, with D maybe TRBD1 (5 bases). This CDR3 spans 14 amino acids. V lost 1 base and J 5 bases, leaving 11 bases between the germline ends. The CDR3 reads CASSLESGPTEAFF. In nucleotides, the CDR3 is TGTGCCAGCAGTTTAGAATCAGGGCCAACTGAAGCTTTCTTT.

DNA for the CDR3: TGTGCCAGCAGCGAGACGGGGGGGCCCCCAGATACGCAGTATTTT. Its protein is CASSETGGPPDTQYF. The chain combines TRBV7-2 with TRBJ2-3, with TRBD2 identical over 8 bases. The germline V gene has CDR1 SGHTA and CDR2 FQGNSA. The CDR3 contains 15 residues. The V gene end was trimmed by 5 bases and the J gene end by 4 bases; junction bases not matched to a gene: 8.

With regard to this clonotype: The junction shows a germline mismatch at one end, possibly a read error. This chain links TRBV9 with TRBJ2-7; D possibly corresponds to TRBD2 (5 bases). Germline V lookup: CDR1 SGDLS, CDR2 YYNGEE. CDR3 size: 14 residues. This CDR3 reads CASSVVAGSHEQYF. CDR3 sequence (DNA): TGTGCCAGCAGCGTAGTCGCGGGCTCCCACGAGCAGTACTTC.

At least ten counts were recorded for this clonotype. The chain joins TRBV12-3 or TRBV12-4 to TRBJ2-3, with 9 bases matching TRBD1. The ends lost 6 bases at V and 1 base at J; junction bases unmatched: 5. This CDR3 contains 15 residues. The CDR3 spells CASRPRDRGTDTQYF. In nucleotides, the CDR3 is TGTGCCAGCAGACCACGGGACAGGGGCACAGATACGCAGTATTTT.

This clonotype was seen at least ten times. The rearrangement joins TRBV11-3 to TRBJ2-7, with 10 bases that match TRBD1. The CDR3 runs to 15 residues. The trim removed 5 bases at V and 5 bases at J, leaving 9 bases unmatched. Germline V gives CDR1 SGHNT, CDR2 YENEEA. The CDR3 nucleotides read TGTGCCAGCAGCCGCGGGACAGGGGATTTCAACGAGCAGTACTTC. This sequence encodes CASSRGTGDFNEQYF.

For this clonotype: The junction shows a germline mismatch at one end, possibly a read error. V usage is TRBV27 and J usage is TRBJ2-2; D is possibly TRBD2 (5 bases). This CDR3 has 15 amino acids. Germline values: CDR1 MNHEY, CDR2 SMNVEV (reference sequence). The CDR3 spells CASWPRNAEAGELFF. In DNA form, the CDR3 reads TGTGCCAGCTGGCCTAGGAACGCCGAGGCCGGGGAGCTTTTTTTT.

The V call is TRBV7-3, the J call TRBJ1-2; 12 bases agree with TRBD1. This CDR3 has 14 residues. From germline, CDR1 is SGHTA and CDR2 FQGTGA. V lost 5 bases and J lost 7; bases outside the gene matches: 5. As DNA, the CDR3 is TGTGCCAGCAGCCCGGGACAGGGGGCCGGTGGCTACACCTTC. This sequence encodes CASSPGQGAGGYTF.

This clonotype was observed at least ten times. The genes are TRBV6-2 or TRBV6-3 and TRBJ2-1, with TRBD2 identical over 9 bases. Germline CDR1 reads MNHEY; CDR2 reads SVGEGT. V shed 6 bases, J shed 7 bases, and the junction held 10 bases outside the gene matches. The CDR3 is made up of 15 amino acids. The CDR3 DNA is TGTGCCAGCAGCACCAATAGCGGGAGTTGGAATGAGCAGTTCTTC. Amino acids: CASSTNSGSWNEQFF.

About this clonotype: One base separates it from a far larger clone, so it is likely a read error. This sequence joins TRBV5-1 and TRBJ2-5; 7 bases map to TRBD1. Germline V gene sequence: CDR1 SGHRS, CDR2 YFSETQ. J gave up 11 bases and V 0 bases, and 13 bases lay outside the gene matches. The CDR3 is 15 amino acids. The CDR3 protein is CASSLEGRGQNEQYF. The CDR3 nucleotides read TGCGCCAGCAGCTTGGAGGGAAGGGGGCAAAATGAGCAGTACTTC.

The rearrangement joins TRBV5-4 to TRBJ1-1; no clear D gene. The CDR3 is 14 residues long. V gave up 4 bases and J gave up 0 bases, with 10 bases separating them. CDR1 SGHNT and CDR2 YYREEE come from the germline V gene (reference sequence). Here the CDR3 reads CASSGQVMNTEAFF. In nucleotides, the CDR3 is TGTGCCAGCAGCGGGCAAGTGATGAACACTGAAGCTTTCTTT.

This clonotype was recorded a few times. The chain has TRBV20-1 and TRBJ2-1; the match to TRBD2 covers 13 bases. Germline V gene sequence: CDR1 DFQATT, CDR2 SNEGSKA (reference sequence). The CDR3 has 14 residues. The junction had 7 bases not matched to a gene; V was cut back by 5 bases and J by 9 bases. The CDR3, as DNA: TGCAGTGCTTCATGGACTAGCGGGGGATTTGAGCAGTTCTTC. Translation: CSASWTSGGFEQFF.

This clonotype showed up many times. The CDR3: CASRAGSAQHF. The CDR3 DNA sequence: TGTGCCAGCAGGGCCGGTTCGGCCCAGCATTTT. V gene TRBV12-3 or TRBV12-4 combines with J gene TRBJ1-5; D is undetermined. Between the trimmed V and J ends, which lost 6 bases and 11 bases, there was a span of 11 bases. The CDR3 sequence is 11 residues long.

This clonotype has a count of ten or more. This CDR3 reads CASSSRESDTQYF. CDR3 in DNA: TGTGCCAGCAGCTCGCGGGAATCAGATACGCAGTATTTT. The V gene is TRBV11-3, the J gene TRBJ2-3; D might be TRBD2 (6 bases). This CDR3 comprises 13 residues. With 4 bases removed from V and 4 bases from J, the gap between germline ends came to 9 bases. The germline CDR1 and CDR2 sequences are SGHNT and YENEEA.

This clonotype came up many times. V and J are TRBV19 and TRBJ1-1; D ambiguous. CDR3 length equals 13 residues. Trimming removed 6 bases from V and 1 base from J, with 9 bases in between. Germline-derived CDR1 and CDR2 are LNHDA and SQIVND (reference sequence). In DNA form, the CDR3 reads TGTGCCAGTAGGGGGTTTAGGAACACTGAAGCTTTCTTT. As protein: CASRGFRNTEAFF.

The table lists this clonotype with many counts. CDR3 sequence reads: CASSQERSLQAFF. CDR3 DNA: TGCGCCAGCAGCCAAGAAAGGTCGTTACAAGCTTTCTTT. The chain uses TRBV4-1 and TRBJ1-1; D unresolved. Germline V gene lookup returns CDR1 MGHRA and CDR2 YSYEKL. Between the trimmed V and J ends, which lost 0 bases and 9 bases, there was a span of 11 bases. This CDR3 has 13 amino acids.

This clonotype was recorded a few times. This rearrangement joins TRBV6-1 to TRBJ2-2; 7 nucleotides match TRBD2. With 6 bases clipped from V and 0 bases from J, the junction kept 7 bases outside the gene matches. Germline lookup yields CDR1 MNHNS and CDR2 SASEGT. The CDR3 spans 16 residues. This CDR3 reads CASRASGTANTGELFF. The CDR3 region has the DNA TGTGCCAGCAGGGCAAGCGGGACCGCGAACACCGGGGAGCTGTTTTTT.